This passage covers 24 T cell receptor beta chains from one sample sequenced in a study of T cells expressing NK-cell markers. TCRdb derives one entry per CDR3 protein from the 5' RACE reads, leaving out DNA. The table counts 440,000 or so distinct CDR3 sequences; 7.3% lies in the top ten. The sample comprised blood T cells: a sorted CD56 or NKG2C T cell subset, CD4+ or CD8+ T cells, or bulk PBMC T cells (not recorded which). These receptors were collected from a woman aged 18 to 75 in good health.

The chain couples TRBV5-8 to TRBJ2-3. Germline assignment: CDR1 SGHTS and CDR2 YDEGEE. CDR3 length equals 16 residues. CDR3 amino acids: CASSFRKGLAADTQYF.

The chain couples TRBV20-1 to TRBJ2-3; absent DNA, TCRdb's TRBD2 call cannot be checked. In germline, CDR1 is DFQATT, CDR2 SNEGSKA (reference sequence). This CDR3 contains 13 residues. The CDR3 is CSPPDSRADTQYF.

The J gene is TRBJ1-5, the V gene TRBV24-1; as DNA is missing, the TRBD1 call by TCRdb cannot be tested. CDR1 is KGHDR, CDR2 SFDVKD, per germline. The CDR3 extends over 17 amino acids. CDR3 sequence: CATQVSRRQGDNQPQHF.

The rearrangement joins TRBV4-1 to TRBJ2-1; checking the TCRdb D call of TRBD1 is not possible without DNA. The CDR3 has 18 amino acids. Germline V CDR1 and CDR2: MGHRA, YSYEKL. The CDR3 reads CASSQGPRDPSSYNEQFF.

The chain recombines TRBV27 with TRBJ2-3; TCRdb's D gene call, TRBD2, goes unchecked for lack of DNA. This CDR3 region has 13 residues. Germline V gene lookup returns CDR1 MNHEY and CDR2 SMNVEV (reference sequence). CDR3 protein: CATLVPSTDTQYF.

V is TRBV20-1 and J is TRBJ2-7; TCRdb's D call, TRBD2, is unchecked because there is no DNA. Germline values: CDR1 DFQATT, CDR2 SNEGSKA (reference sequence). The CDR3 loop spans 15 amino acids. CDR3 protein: CSALGGTSGGYEQYF.

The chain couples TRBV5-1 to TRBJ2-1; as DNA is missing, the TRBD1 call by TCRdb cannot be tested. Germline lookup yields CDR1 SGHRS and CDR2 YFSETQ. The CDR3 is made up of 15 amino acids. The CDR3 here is CASSSTGDSYNEQFF.

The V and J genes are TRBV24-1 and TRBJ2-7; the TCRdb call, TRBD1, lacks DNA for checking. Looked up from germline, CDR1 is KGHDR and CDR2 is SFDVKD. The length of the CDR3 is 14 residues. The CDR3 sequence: CATTGHLPGYEQYF.

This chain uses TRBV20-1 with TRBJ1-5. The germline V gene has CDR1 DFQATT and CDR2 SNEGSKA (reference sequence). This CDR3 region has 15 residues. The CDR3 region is CSAWRDPGGNQPQHF.

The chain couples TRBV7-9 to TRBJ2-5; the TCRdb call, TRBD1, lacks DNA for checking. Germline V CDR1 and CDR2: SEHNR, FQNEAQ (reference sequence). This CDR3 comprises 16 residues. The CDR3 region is CASSWRTPGAGETQYF.

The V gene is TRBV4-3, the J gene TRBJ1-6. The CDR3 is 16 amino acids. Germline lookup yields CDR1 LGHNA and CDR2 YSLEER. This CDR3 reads CASSLAGGSYNSPLHF.

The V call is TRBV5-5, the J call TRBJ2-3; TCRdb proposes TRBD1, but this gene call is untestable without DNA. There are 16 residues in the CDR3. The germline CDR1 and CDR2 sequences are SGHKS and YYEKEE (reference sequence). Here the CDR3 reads CASSFELQGYTDTQYF.

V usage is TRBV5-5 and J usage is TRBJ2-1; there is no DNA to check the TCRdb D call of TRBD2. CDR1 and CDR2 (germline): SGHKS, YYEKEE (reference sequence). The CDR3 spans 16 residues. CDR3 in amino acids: CASTTHPYYRGNEQFF.

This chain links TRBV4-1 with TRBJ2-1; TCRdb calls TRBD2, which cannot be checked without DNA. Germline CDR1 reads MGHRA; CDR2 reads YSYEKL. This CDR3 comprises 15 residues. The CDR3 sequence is CASSQGFLAIDEQFF.

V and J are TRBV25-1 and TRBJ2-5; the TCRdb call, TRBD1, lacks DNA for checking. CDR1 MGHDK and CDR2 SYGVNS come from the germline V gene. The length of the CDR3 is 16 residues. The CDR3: CASLGSGRHLGETQYF.

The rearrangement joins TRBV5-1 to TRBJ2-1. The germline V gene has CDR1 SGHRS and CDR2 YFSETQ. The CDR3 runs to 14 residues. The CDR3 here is CASRVDSSYNEQFF. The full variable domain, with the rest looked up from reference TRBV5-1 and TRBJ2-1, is KAGVTQTPRYLIKTRGQQVTLSCSPISGHRSVSWYQQTPGQGLQFLFEYFSETQRNKGNFPGRFSGRQFSNSRSEMNVSTLELGDSALYLCASRVDSSYNEQFFGPGTRLTVL.

The chain's CDR3 is CASSTGLAGELFF. This chain connects TRBV19 to TRBJ2-2. CDR1 is LNHDA, CDR2 SQIVND, per germline (reference sequence). The CDR3 runs to 13 residues.

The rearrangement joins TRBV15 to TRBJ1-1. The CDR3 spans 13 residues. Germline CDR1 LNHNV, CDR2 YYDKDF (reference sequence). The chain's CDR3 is CATNQAQNTEAFF.

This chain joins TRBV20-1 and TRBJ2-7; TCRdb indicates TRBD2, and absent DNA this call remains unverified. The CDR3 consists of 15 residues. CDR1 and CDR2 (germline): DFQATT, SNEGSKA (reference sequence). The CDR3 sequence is CSAPPLAGAVLEQYF.

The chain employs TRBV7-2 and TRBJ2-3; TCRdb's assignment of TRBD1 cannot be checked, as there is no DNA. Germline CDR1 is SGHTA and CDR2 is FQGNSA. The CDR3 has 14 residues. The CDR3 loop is CASSLAGGGDTQYF.

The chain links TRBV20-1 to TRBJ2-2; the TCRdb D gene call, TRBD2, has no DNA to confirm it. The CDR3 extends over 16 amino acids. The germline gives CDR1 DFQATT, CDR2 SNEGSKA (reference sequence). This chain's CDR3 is CSASAKGLRDTGELFF.

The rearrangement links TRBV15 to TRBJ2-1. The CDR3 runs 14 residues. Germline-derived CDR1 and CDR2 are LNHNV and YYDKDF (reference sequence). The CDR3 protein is CATSEAIPYNEQFF.

This CDR3 reads CASASGFGQPQHF. The chain carries TRBV7-9 and TRBJ1-5; TCRdb's D call, TRBD1, is unchecked because there is no DNA. This CDR3 region has 13 residues. The germline gives CDR1 SEHNR, CDR2 FQNEAQ (reference sequence).

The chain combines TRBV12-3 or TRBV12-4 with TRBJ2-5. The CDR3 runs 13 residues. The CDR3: CASSQRFQETQYF.